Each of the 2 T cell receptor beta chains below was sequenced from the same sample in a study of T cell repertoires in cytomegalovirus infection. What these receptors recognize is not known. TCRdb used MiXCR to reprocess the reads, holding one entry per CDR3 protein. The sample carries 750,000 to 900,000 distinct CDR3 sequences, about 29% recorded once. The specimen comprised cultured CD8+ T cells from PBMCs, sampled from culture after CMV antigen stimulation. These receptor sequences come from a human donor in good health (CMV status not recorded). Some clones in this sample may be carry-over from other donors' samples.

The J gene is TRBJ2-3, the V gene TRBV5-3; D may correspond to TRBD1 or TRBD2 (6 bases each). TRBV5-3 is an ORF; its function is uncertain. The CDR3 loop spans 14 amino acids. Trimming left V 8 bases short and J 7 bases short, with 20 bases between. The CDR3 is CASTSGARGHTQYF. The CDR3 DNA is TGTGCCAGCACCTCGGGGGCCCGCGGGCATACGCAGTATTTT.

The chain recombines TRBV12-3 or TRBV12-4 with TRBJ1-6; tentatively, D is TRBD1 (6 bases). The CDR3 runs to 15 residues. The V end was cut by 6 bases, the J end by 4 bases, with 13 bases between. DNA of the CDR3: TGTGCCAGCAGCACCGGAGGGGGGTATAATTCACCCCTCCACTTT. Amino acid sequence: CASSTGGGYNSPLHF.